This T cell receptor (beta chain) was recorded in a study of cytomegalovirus exposure and HLA in healthy donors. This CDR3 comprises 17 residues. Trimming stripped 1 base from V and 0 bases from J, with 13 bases between. Germline CDR1 reads SGHTA; CDR2 reads FQGNSA. The study ran its PCR with 60 Vbeta and 13 Jbeta primers. This table comes from immunoSEQ multiplex PCR, and its TCRdb copy is limited to in-frame clones, with some not included. The repertoire holds under 250,000 clones, under 90% seen once, with over 1% in the top ten. This clonotype was obtained from a human donor in good health. The chain employs TRBV7-2 and TRBJ1-3; D might be TRBD1 (6 bases). The material sequenced was PBMCs. The CDR3 reads CASSLGITGPSGNTIYF. CDR3 in DNA: TGTGCCAGCAGCTTAGGGATAACAGGGCCCTCTGGAAACACCATATATTTT.